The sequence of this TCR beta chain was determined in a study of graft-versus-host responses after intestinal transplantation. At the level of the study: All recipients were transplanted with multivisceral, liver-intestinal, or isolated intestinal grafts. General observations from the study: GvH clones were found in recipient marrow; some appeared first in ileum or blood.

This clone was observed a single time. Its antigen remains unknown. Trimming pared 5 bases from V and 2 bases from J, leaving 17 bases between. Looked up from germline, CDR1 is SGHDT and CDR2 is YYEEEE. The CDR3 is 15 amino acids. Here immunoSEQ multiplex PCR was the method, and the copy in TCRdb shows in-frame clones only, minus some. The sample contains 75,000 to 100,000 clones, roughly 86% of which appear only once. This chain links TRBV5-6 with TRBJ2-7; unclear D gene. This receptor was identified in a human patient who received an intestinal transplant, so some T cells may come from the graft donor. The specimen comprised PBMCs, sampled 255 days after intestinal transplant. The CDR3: CASRPWGSPPYEQYV. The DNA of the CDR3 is TGTGCCAGCAGACCTTGGGGTTCCCCCCCCTACGAGCAGTACGTC.